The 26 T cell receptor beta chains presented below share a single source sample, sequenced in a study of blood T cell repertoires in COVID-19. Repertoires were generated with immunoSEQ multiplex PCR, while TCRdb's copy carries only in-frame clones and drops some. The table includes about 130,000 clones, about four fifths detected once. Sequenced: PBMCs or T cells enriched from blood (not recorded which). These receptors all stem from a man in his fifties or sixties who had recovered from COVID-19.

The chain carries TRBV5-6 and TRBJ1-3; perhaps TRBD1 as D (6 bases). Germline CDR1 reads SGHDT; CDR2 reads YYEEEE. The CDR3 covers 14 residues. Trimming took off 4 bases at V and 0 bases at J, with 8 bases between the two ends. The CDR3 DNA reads TGTGCCAGCAGCAGGGACATCTCTGGAAACACCATATATTTT. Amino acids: CASSRDISGNTIYF.

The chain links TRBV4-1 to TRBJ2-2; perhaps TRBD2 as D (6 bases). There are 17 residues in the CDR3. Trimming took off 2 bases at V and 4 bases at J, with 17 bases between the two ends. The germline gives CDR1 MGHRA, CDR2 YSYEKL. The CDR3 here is CASSQPSGRDSTGELFF. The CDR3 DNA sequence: TGCGCCAGCAGCCAACCTTCTGGGCGGGATAGCACCGGGGAGCTGTTTTTT.

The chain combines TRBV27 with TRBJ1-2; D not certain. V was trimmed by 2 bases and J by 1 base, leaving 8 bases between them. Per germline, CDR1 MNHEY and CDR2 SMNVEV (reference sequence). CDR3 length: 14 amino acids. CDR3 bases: TGTGCCAGCAGTTTAAAGGGAGGTAACTATGGCTACACCTTC. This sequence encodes CASSLKGGNYGYTF.

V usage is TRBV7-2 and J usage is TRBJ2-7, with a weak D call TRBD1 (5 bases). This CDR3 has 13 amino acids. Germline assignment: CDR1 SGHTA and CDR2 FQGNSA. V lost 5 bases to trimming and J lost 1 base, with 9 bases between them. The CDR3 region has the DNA TGTGCCAGCAGCCCAGGGCCTTCCTACGAGCAGTACTTC. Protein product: CASSPGPSYEQYF.

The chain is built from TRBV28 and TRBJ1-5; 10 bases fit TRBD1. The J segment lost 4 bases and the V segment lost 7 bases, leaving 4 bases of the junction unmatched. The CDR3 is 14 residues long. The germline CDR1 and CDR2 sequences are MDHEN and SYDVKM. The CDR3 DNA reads TGTGCCAGCAAGATGGACAGGGGGAATCAGCCCCAGCATTTT. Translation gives CASKMDRGNQPQHF. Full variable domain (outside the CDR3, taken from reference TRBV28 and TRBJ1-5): DVKVTQSSRYLVKRTGEKVFLECVQDMDHENMFWYRQDPGLGLRLIYFSYDVKMKEKGDIPEGYSVSREKKERFSLILESASTNQTSMYLCASKMDRGNQPQHFGDGTRLSIL.

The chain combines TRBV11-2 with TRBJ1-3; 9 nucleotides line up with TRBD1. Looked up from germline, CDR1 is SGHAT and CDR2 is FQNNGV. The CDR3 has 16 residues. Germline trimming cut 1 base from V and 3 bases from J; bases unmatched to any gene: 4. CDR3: CASSLAGTGFGNTIYF. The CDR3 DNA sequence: TGTGCCAGCAGCTTAGCCGGGACAGGGTTTGGAAACACCATATATTTT.

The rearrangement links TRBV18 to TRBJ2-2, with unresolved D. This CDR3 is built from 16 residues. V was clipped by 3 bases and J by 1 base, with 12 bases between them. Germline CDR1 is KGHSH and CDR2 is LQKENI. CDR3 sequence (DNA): TGTGCCAGCTCACCTGTAGATTCTAGGAACACCGGGGAGCTGTTTTTT. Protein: CASSPVDSRNTGELFF.

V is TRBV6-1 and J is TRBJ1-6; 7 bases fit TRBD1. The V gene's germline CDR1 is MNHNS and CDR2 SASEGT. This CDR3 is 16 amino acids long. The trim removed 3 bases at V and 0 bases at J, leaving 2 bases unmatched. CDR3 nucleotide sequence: TGTGCCAGCAGTGACGGACAGGCCTCCTATAATTCACCCCTCCACTTT. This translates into CASSDGQASYNSPLHF.

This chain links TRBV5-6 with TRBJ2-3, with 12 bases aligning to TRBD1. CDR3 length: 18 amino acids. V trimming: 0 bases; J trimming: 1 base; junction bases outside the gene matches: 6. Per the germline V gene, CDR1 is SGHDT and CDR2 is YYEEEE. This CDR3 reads CASSLGGTGGSRTDTQYF. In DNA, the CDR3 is TGTGCCAGCAGCTTGGGTGGGACAGGGGGCTCCCGCACAGATACGCAGTATTTT.

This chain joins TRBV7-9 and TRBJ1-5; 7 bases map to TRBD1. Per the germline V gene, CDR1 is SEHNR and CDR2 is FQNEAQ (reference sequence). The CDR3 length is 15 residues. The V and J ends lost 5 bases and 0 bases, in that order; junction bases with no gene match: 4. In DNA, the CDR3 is TGTGCCAGCAGCCGCGGGACAGCTAGCAATCAGCCCCAGCATTTT. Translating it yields CASSRGTASNQPQHF.

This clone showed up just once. The CDR3 DNA follows: TGTGCCAGCAGTACAGGGGGACCGGCCTACGAGCAGTACTTC. Its translation is CASSTGGPAYEQYF. V usage is TRBV6-5 and J usage is TRBJ2-7; 8 bases are shared with TRBD1. This CDR3 comprises 14 residues. CDR1 is MNHEY and CDR2 is SVGAGI in the germline V gene. The trim removed 5 bases at V and 2 bases at J, leaving 5 bases unmatched.

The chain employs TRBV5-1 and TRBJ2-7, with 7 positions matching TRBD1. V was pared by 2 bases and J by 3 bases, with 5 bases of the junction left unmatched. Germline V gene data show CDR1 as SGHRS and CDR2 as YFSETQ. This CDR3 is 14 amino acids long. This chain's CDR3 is CASSFDRASYEQYF. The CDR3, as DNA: TGCGCCAGCAGCTTCGACAGGGCCAGCTACGAGCAGTACTTC.

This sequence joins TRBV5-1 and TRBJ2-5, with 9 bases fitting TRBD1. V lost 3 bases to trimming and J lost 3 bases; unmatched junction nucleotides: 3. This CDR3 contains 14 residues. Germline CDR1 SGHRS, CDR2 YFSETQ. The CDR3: CASSYRTGEETQYF. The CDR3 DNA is TGCGCCAGCAGCTACCGGACAGGGGAAGAGACCCAGTACTTC.

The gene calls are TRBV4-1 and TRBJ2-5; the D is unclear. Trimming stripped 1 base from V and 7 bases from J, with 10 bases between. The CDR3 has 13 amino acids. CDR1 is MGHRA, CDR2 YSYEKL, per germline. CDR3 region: CASSQANRGTQYF. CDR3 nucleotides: TGCGCCAGCAGCCAAGCGAATAGAGGGACCCAGTACTTC.

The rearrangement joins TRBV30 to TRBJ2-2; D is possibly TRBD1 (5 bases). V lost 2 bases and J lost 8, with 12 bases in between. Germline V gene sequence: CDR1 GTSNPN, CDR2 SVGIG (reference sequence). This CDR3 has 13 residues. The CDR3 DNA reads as TGTGCCTGGAGTACAGGACGGCGAGGGGAGCTGTTTTTT. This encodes CAWSTGRRGELFF.

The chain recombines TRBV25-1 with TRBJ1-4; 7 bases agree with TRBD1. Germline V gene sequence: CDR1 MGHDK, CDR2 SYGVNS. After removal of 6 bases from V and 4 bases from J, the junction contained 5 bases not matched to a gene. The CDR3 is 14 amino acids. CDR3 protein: CASRRDSDNEKLFF. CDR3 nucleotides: TGTGCCAGCAGGAGGGACAGCGATAATGAAAAACTGTTTTTT.

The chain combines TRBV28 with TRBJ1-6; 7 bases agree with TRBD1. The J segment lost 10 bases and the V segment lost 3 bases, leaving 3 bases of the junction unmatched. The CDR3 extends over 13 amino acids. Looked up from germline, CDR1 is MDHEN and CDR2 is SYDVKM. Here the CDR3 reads CASSLEGASPLHF. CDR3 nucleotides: TGTGCCAGCAGTTTGGAGGGGGCATCACCCCTCCACTTT.

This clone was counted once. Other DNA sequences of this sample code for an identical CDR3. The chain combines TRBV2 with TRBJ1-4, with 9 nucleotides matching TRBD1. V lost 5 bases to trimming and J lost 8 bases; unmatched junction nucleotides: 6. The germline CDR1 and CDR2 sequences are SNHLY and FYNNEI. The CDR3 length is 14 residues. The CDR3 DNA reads TGTGCCAGCAGTTCCGGGACAGGGCGAGAAAAACTGTTTTTT. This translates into CASSSGTGREKLFF. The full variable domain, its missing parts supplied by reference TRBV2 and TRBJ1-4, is EPEVTQTPSHQVTQMGQEVILRCVPISNHLYFYWYRQILGQKVEFLVSFYNNEISEKSEIFDDQFSVERPDGSNFTLKIRSTKLEDSAMYFCASSSGTGREKLFFGSGTQLSVL.

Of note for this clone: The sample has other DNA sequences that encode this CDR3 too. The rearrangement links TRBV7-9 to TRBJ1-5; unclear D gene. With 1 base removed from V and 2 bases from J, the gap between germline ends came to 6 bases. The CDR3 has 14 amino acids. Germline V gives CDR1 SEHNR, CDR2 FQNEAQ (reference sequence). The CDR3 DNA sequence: TGTGCCAGCAGCTTAGGGGCAGGCAATCAGCCCCAGCATTTT. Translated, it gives CASSLGAGNQPQHF.

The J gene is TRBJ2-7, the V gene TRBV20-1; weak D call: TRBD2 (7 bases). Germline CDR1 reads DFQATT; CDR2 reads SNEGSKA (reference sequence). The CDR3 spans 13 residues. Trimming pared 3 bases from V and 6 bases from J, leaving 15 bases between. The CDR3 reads CSASRGGPGEQYF. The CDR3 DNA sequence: TGCAGTGCTAGTAGGGGGGGGCCGGGCGAGCAGTACTTC.

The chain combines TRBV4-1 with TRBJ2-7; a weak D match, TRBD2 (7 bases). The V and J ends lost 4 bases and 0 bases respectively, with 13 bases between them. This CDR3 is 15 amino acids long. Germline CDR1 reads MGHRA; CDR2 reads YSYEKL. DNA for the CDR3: TGCGCCAGCAGCCTGGCGGGGGCGAGCTCCTACGAGCAGTACTTC. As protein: CASSLAGASSYEQYF.

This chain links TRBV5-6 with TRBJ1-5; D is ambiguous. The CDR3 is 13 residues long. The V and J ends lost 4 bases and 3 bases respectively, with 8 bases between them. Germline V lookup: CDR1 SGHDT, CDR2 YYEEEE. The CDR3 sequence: CASSGHLNQPQHF. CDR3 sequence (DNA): TGTGCCAGCAGCGGGCACCTCAATCAGCCCCAGCATTTT.

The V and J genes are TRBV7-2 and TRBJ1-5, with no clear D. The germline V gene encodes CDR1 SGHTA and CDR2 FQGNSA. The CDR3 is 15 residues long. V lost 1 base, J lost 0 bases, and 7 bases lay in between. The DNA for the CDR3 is TGTGCCAGCAGCTTAGTCGGTGTTAGCAATCAGCCCCAGCATTTT. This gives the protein CASSLVGVSNQPQHF.

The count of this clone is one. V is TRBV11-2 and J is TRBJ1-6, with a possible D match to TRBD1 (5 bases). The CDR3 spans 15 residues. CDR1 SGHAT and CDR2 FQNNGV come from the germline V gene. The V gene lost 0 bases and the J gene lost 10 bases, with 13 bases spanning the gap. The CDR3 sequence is CASSLDIVGQSPLHF. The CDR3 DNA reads TGTGCCAGCAGCTTAGATATTGTGGGGCAATCACCCCTCCACTTT.

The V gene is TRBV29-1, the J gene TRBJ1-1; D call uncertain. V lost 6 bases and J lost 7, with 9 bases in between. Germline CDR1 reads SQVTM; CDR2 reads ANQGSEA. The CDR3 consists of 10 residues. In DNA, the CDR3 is TGCAGCGTGGCCCCCCATGAAGCTTTCTTT. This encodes CSVAPHEAFF.

The CDR3 DNA sequence: TGTGCCTGGAGACAGGGAACTACGCAGTATTTT. Protein: CAWRQGTTQYF. The chain employs TRBV30 and TRBJ2-3, with D perhaps matching TRBD1 (6 bases). This CDR3 is 11 amino acids long. Germline V gene lookup returns CDR1 GTSNPN and CDR2 SVGIG (reference sequence). The V end was cut by 3 bases, the J end by 8 bases, with 9 bases between.